The 6 T cell receptor beta chains below were found in one sample sequenced in a study of T cell responses to AZD1222 COVID-19 vaccine. The table came from immunoSEQ multiplex PCR; TCRdb's copy has only in-frame clones and leaves some out. The sample shows about 180,000 clones, roughly 94% of them seen only once. Sequencing was performed on peripheral blood, taken 28 days after the second AZD1222 dose. The receptors here all came from an adult who received the AZD1222 COVID-19 vaccine.

This clone appeared a single time. The CDR3 DNA is TGTGCCTGGGAACTAGCGGGAGGCACAGATACGCAGTATTTT. This encodes CAWELAGGTDTQYF. V and J are TRBV30 and TRBJ2-3, with TRBD2 identical over 11 bases. The CDR3 spans 14 residues. With V trimmed by 5 bases and J by 1 base, 2 bases remained unmatched. Germline V gives CDR1 GTSNPN, CDR2 SVGIG (reference sequence).

This clone came up once. The rearrangement uses TRBV11-1 and TRBJ2-2; a weak D match, TRBD2 (5 bases). CDR1 is SGHAT and CDR2 is FQDESV in the germline V gene (reference sequence). This CDR3 is 16 amino acids long. With 6 bases removed from V and 6 bases from J, the gap between germline ends came to 20 bases. The CDR3 reads CASSSRGHEIPGELFF. The DNA for the CDR3 is TGTGCCAGCAGTAGTAGAGGGCATGAGATACCCGGGGAGCTGTTTTTT.

Points on this clone: Within the sample, other DNA sequences also encode this same CDR3. The V and J genes are TRBV12-3 or TRBV12-4 and TRBJ2-7; D not resolved. Trimming removed 1 base from V and 4 bases from J, with 2 bases in between. The CDR3 sequence is 11 residues long. CDR3 nucleotides: TGTGCCAGCAGTTTAGGGTACGAGCAGTACTTC. As protein: CASSLGYEQYF.

The chain recombines TRBV24-1 with TRBJ1-2; 7 bases agree with TRBD1. CDR1 and CDR2 (germline): KGHDR, SFDVKD. The CDR3 extends over 14 amino acids. V lost 3 bases and J lost 4; bases outside the gene matches: 4. In nucleotides, the CDR3 is TGTGCCACCAGTGATCGACAGGGATCCTATGGCTACACCTTC. Translated, it gives CATSDRQGSYGYTF.

The chain combines TRBV24-1 with TRBJ1-2; D unresolved. Trimming stripped 9 bases from V and 6 bases from J, with 13 bases between. Germline CDR1 reads KGHDR; CDR2 reads SFDVKD. The CDR3 extends over 12 amino acids. The CDR3 is CATSLEGNGYTF. The DNA for the CDR3 is TGTGCCACCTCGTTGGAGGGCAATGGCTACACCTTC.

The CDR3 DNA sequence: TGCGCCAGCAGCTCAGGGACGGCCACTGAAGCTTTCTTT. It codes for CASSSGTATEAFF. The V call is TRBV5-1, the J call TRBJ1-1; maybe TRBD1 (5 bases). Germline CDR1 SGHRS, CDR2 YFSETQ. The CDR3 runs to 13 residues. Trimming took off 3 bases at V and 4 bases at J, with 10 bases between the two ends.